This T cell receptor (beta chain) was sequenced during a study of OX40 agonist ivuxolimab in advanced cancers. Study at large: Dose-escalation patients were diagnosed with hepatocellular carcinoma, melanoma, renal cell cancer or head and neck cancer.

Using immunoSEQ multiplex PCR, the repertoire was profiled, and TCRdb retains in-frame clones only, with some absent. The data show tens of thousands of clones, 75% to 90% seen once. This clone was observed a few times. Its target is not known. Study observations and caveats: Also present in some nonresponders was a low level of normalized T-cell clonal expansion.

The CDR3 has 11 residues. Germline-derived CDR1 and CDR2 are SGHTA and FQGNSA. Trimming left V 1 base short and J 5 bases short, with 2 bases between. The clonotype comes from an adult with an advanced solid tumor such as melanoma, head and neck, liver or kidney cancer. The rearrangement uses TRBV7-2 and TRBJ2-5, with unresolved D. The starting material was CD4+ or CD8+ T cells sorted from blood, obtained in a trial of the OX40 agonist ivuxolimab. CDR3 DNA: TGTGCCAGCAGCTTAGTGGAGACCCAGTACTTC. It is translated as CASSLVETQYF.